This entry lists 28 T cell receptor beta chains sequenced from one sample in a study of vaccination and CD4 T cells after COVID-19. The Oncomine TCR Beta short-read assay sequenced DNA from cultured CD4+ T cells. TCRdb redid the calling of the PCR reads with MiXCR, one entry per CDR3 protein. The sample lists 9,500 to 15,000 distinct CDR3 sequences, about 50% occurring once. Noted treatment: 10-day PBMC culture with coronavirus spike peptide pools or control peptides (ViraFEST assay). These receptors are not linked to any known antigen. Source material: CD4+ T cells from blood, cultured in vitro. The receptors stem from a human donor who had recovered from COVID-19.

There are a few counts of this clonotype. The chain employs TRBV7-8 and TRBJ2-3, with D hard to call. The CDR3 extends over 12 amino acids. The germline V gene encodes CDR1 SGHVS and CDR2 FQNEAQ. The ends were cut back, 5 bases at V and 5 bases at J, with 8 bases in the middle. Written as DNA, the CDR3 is TGTGCCAGCAGCCCTCAAAAAGATACGCAGTATTTT. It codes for CASSPQKDTQYF. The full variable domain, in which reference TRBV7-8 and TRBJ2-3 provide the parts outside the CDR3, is GAGVSQSPRYKVAKRGQDVALRCDPISGHVSLFWYQQALGQGPEFLTYFQNEAQLDKSGLPSDRFFAERPEGSVSTLKIQRTQQEDSAVYLCASSPQKDTQYFGPGTRLTVL.

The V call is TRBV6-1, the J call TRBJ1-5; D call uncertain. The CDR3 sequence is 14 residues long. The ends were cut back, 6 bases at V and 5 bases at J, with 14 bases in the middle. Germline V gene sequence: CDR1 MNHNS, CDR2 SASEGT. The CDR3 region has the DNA TGTGCCAGCAGCCAAAACGGGATGCATCAGCCCCAGCATTTT. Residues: CASSQNGMHQPQHF.

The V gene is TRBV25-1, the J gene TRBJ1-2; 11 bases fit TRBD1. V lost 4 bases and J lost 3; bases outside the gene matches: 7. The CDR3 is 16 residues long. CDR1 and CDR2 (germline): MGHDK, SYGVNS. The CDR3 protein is CASSASGQGGDYGYTF. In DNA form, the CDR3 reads TGTGCCAGCAGTGCCTCGGGACAGGGGGGCGACTATGGCTACACCTTC.

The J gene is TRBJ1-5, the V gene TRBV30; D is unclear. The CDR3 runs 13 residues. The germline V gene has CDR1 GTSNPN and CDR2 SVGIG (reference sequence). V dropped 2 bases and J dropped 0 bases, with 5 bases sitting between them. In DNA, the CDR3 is TGTGCCTGGAGTCTTATTAGCAATCAGCCCCAGCATTTT. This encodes CAWSLISNQPQHF.

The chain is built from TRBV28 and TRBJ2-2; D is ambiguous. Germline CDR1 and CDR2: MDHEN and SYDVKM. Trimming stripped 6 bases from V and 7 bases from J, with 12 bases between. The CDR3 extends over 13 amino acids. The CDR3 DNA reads TGTGCCAGCAGCCCCAACCGAGTCGGGGAGCTGTTTTTT. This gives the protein CASSPNRVGELFF.

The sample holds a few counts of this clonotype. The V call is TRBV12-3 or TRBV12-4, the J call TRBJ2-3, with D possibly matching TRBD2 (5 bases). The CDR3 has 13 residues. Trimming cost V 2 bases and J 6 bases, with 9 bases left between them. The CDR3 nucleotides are TGTGCCAGCAGTTTAAGCGGAATTGATACGCAGTATTTT. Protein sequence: CASSLSGIDTQYF.

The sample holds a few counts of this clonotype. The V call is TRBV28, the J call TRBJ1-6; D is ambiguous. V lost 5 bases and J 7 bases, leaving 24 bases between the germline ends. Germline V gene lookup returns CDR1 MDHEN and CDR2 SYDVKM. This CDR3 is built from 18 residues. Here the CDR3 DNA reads TGTGCCAGCAGTACCCAAATATTGATTCACATAAACAATTCACCCCTCCACTTT. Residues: CASSTQILIHINNSPLHF.

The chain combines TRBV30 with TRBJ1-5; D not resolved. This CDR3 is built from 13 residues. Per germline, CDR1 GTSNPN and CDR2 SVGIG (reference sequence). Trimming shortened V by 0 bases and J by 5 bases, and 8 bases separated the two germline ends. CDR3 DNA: TGTGCCTGGAGTGTACAGTTGGATCAGCCCCAGCATTTT. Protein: CAWSVQLDQPQHF. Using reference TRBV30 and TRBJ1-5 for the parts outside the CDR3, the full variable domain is SQTIHQWPATLVQPVGSPLSLECTVEGTSNPNLYWYRQAAGRGLQLLFYSVGIGQISSEVPQNLSASRPQDRQFILSSKKLLLSDSGFYLCAWSVQLDQPQHFGDGTRLSIL.

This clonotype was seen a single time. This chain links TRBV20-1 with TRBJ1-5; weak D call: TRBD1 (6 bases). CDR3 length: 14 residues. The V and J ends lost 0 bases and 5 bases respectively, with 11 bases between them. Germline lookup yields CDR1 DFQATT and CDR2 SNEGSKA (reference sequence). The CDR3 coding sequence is TGCAGTGCTAGAGATGACAGGACCGATCAGCCCCAGCATTTT. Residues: CSARDDRTDQPQHF.

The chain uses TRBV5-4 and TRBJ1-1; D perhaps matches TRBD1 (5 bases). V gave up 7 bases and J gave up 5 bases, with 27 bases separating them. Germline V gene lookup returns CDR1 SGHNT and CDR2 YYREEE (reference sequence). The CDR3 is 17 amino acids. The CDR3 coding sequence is TGTGCCAGCCACTCAGCCCCTTCCCACAGCCGGGGGACTGAAGCTTTCTTT. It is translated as CASHSAPSHSRGTEAFF.

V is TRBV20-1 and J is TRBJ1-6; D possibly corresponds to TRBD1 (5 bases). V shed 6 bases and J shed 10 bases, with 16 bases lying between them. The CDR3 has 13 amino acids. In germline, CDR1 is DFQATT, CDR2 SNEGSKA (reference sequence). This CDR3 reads CSAQTGGWSPLHF. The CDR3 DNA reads TGCAGTGCCCAGACGGGGGGATGGTCACCCCTCCACTTT.

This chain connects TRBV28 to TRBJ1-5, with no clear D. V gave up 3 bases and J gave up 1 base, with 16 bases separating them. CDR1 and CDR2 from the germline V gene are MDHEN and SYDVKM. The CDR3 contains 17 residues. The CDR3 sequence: CASSLPSDRPSNQPQHF. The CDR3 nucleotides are TGTGCCAGCAGTTTGCCTTCGGACCGACCCAGCAATCAGCCCCAGCATTTT.

For the CDR3, the DNA is TGTGCCAGCAGCGAGGAGGAGTCCCAGTACTTC. Amino acids: CASSEEESQYF. The V call is TRBV2, the J call TRBJ2-5, with D tentatively TRBD2 (5 bases). Trimming removed 6 bases from V and 9 bases from J, with 11 bases in between. The CDR3 has 11 residues. Germline lookup yields CDR1 SNHLY and CDR2 FYNNEI. The full variable domain, its missing parts supplied by reference TRBV2 and TRBJ2-5, is EPEVTQTPSHQVTQMGQEVILRCVPISNHLYFYWYRQILGQKVEFLVSFYNNEISEKSEIFDDQFSVERPDGSNFTLKIRSTKLEDSAMYFCASSEEESQYFGPGTRLLVL.

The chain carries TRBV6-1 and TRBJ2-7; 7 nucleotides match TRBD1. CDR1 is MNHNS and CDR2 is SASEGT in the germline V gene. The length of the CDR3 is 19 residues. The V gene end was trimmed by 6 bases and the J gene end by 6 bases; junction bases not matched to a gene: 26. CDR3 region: CASSKKGTAMRPGPREQYF. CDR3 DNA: TGTGCCAGCAGCAAAAAGGGGACAGCGATGCGCCCGGGACCACGCGAGCAGTACTTC.

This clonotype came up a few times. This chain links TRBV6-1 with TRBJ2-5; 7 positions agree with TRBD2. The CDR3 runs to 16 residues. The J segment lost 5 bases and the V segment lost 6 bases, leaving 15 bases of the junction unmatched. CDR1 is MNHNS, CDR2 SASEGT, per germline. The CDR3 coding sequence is TGTGCCAGCAGGGATGGGGCGAGGACTAGATGGGAGACCCAGTACTTC. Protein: CASRDGARTRWETQYF.

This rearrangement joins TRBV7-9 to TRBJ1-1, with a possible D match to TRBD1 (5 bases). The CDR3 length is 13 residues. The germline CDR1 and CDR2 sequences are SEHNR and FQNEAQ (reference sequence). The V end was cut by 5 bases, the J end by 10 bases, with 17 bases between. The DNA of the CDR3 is TGTGCCAGCAGCCTGCAGAGGGACGTTGGAGCTTTCTTT. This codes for CASSLQRDVGAFF.

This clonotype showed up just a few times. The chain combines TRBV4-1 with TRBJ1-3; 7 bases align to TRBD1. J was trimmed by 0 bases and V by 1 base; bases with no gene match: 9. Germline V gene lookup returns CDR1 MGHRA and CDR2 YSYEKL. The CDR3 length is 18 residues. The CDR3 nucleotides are TGCGCCAGCAGCCAAGGGAGGGGACAGCATAGCTCTGGAAACACCATATATTTT. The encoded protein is CASSQGRGQHSSGNTIYF.

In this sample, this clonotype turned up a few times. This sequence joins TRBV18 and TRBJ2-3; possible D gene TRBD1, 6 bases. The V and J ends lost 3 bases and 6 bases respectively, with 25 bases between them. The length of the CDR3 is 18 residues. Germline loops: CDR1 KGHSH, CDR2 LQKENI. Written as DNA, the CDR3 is TGTGCCAGCTCACCGCTGAGATGGGGACAAGGGGAAACCGATACGCAGTATTTT. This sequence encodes CASSPLRWGQGETDTQYF.

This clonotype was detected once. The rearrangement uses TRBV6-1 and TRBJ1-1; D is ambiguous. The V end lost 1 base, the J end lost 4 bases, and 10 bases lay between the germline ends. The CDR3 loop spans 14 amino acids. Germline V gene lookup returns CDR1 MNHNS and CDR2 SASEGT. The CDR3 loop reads CASSEVKASTEAFF. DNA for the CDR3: TGTGCCAGCAGTGAAGTTAAGGCTAGCACTGAAGCTTTCTTT.

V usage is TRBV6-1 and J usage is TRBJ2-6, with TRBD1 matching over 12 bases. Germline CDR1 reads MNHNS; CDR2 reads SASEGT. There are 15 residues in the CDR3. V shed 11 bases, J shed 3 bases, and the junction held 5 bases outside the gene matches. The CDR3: CAEGDRGLGANVLTF. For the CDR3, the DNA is TGTGCCGAAGGGGACAGGGGGCTTGGGGCCAACGTCCTGACTTTC.

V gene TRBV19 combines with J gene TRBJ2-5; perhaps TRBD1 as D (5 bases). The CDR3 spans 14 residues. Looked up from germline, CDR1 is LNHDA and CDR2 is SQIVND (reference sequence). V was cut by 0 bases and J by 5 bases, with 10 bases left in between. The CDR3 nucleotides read TGTGCCAGTAGTATAGAGGTCCAGGGCGAGACCCAGTACTTC. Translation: CASSIEVQGETQYF.

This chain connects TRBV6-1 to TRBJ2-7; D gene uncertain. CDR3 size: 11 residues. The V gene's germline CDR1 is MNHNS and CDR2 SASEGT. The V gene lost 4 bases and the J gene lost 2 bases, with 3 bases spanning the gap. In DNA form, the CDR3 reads TGTGCCAGCAGTGTCACCTACGAGCAGTACTTC. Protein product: CASSVTYEQYF.

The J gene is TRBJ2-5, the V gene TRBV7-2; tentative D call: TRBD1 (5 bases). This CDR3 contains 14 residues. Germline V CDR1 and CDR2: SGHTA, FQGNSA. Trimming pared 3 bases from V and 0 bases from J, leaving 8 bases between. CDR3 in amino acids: CASSFRRDQETQYF. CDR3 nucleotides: TGTGCCAGCAGCTTCCGCAGGGACCAAGAGACCCAGTACTTC.

CDR3 bases: TGTGCCAGCAGCTTCGACAGGGATTTTCCCTACGAGCAGTACTTC. This gives the protein CASSFDRDFPYEQYF. The V and J genes are TRBV7-9 and TRBJ2-7, with TRBD1 matching 7 bases. There are 15 residues in the CDR3. Trimming cost V 3 bases and J 2 bases; bases outside gene matches: 7. Looked up from germline, CDR1 is SEHNR and CDR2 is FQNEAQ (reference sequence).

In nucleotides, the CDR3 is TGTGCCAGCAGTACCGCGACAGGGAACACTGAAGCTTTCTTT. This sequence encodes CASSTATGNTEAFF. The rearrangement links TRBV6-2 or TRBV6-3 to TRBJ1-1, with D tentatively TRBD1 (6 bases). CDR1 and CDR2 from the germline V gene are MNHEY and SVGEGT. The V and J ends lost 5 bases and 1 base respectively, with 11 bases between them. There are 14 residues in the CDR3.

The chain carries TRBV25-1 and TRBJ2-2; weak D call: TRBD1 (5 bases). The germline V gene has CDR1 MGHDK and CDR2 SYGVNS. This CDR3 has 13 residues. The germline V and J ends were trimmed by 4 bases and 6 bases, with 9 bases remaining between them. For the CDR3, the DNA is TGTGCCAGCAGTGGTCAGGGTGCCGGGGAGCTGTTTTTT. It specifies CASSGQGAGELFF.

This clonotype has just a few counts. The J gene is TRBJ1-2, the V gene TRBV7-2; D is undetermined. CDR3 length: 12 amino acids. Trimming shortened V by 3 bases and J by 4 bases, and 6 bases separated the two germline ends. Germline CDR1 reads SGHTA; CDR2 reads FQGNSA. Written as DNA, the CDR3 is TGTGCCAGCAGCTTCGGTATCTATGGCTACACCTTC. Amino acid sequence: CASSFGIYGYTF.

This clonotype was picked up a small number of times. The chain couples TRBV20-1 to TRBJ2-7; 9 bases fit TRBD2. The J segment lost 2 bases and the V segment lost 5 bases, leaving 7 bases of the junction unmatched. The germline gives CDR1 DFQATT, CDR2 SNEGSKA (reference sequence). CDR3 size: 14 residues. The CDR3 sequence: CSALSGGRTYEQYF. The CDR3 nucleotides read TGCAGTGCTCTTAGCGGGGGCCGTACCTACGAGCAGTACTTC.